This T cell receptor (beta chain) was identified in a study of blood T cell repertoires in COVID-19. The overall study: Collection of acute and convalescent COVID-19 samples took place in the United States, Italy and Spain.

Clones were read by immunoSEQ multiplex PCR, and TCRdb kept only the in-frame ones, dropping some. The sample gives over 110,000 clones, 80% of which show up once; 3.5% is in the top ten. The CDR3 length is 11 residues. The germline gives CDR1 MNHEY, CDR2 SVGAGI. Between the trimmed V and J ends, which lost 10 bases and 8 bases, there was a span of 14 bases. The chain employs TRBV6-5 and TRBJ1-1; perhaps TRBD1 as D (5 bases). The sequence derives from a man between 65 and 79 years old who had recovered from COVID-19. The material sequenced was peripheral blood. The CDR3 sequence is CATQGLGEAFF. The CDR3 DNA reads TGTGCCACCCAGGGCCTTGGCGAAGCTTTCTTT.